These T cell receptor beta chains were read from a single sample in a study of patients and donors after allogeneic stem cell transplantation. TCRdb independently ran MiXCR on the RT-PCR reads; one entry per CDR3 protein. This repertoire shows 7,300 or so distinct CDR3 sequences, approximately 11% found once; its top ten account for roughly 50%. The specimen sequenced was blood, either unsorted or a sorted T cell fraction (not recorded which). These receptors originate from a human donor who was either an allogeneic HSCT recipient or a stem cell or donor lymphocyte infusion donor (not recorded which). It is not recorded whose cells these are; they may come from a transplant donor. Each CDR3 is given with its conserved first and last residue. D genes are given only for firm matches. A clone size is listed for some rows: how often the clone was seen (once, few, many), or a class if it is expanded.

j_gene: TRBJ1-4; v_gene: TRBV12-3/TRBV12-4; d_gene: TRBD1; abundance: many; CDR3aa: CASSRQGAGEKLFF; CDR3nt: TGTGCCAGCAGTCGACAGGGGGCCGGAGAAAAACTGTTTTTT
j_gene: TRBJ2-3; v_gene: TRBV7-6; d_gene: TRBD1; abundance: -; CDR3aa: CPSSLEGGQPTDTQYF; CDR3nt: TGTCCCAGCAGCCTCGAAGGGGGACAGCCCACAGATACGCAGTATTTT
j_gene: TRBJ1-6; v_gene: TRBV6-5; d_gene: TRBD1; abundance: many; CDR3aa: CASSEPRTGGDNSPLHF; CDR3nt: TGTGCCAGCAGCGAGCCTCGAACAGGGGGCGATAATTCACCCCTCCACTTT
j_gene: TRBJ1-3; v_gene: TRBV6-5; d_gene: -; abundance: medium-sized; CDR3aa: CASSYSRAGNTIYF; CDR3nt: TGTGCCAGCAGTTACTCGAGAGCTGGAAACACCATATATTTT
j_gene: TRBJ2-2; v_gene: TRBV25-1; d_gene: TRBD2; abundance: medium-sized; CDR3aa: CASSGGLAGMNRELFF; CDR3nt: TGTGCCAGCAGTGGGGGACTAGCGGGGATGAACCGGGAGCTGTTTTTT
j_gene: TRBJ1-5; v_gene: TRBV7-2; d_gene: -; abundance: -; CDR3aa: CASSDRDTTPWPQHF; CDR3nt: TGTGCCAGCAGCGACCGGGACACCACGCCGTGGCCCCAGCATTTT
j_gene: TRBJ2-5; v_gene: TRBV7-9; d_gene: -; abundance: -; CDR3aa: CASSYRTQETQYF; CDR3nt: TGTGCCAGCAGTTATCGCACCCAAGAGACCCAGTACTTC
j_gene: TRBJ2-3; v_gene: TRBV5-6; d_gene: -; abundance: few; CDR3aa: CASSLGDLSVDTQYF; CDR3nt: TGTGCCAGCAGCCTCGGGGACCTTTCGGTAGATACGCAGTATTTT
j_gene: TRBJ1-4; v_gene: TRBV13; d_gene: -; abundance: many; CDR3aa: CASSFSGFNEKLFF; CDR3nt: TGTGCCAGCAGCTTTTCCGGATTTAATGAAAAACTGTTTTTT
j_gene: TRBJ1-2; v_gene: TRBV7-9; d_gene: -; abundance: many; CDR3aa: CASSLARTEYGYTF; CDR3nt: TGTGCCAGCAGCTTAGCCCGGACGGAATATGGCTACACCTTC
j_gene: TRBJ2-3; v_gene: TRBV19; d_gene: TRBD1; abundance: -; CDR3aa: CASSPLRATGGDTQYF; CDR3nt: TGTGCCAGTAGTCCCCTCCGGGCGACAGGGGGTGATACGCAGTATTTT
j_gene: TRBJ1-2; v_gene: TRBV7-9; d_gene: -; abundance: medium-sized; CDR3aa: CASSLVGAYGYTF; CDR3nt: TGTGCCAGCAGCTTAGTAGGGGCCTATGGCTACACCTTC
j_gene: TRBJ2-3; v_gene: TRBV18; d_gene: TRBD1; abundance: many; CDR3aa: CASSPVGTGNTDTQYF; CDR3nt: TGTGCCAGCTCACCGGTGGGGACAGGCAACACAGATACGCAGTATTTT
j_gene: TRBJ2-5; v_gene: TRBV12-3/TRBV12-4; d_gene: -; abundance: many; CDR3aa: CASSPALEGETQYF; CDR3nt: TGTGCCAGCAGTCCGGCCCTTGAGGGGGAGACCCAGTACTTC
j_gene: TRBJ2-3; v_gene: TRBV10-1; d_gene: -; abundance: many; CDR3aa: CASSDQTDTDTQYF; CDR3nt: TGCGCCAGCAGTGATCAGACAGACACAGATACGCAGTATTTT
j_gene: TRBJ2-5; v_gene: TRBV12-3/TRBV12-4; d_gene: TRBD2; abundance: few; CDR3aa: CASSPRLAGVEETQYF; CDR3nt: TGTGCCAGCAGTCCTAGACTAGCGGGGGTGGAAGAGACCCAGTACTTC
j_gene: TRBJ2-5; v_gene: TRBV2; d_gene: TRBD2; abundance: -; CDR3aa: CASSERSGGGTETQYF; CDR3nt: TGTGCCAGCAGTGAACGCTCGGGGGGAGGGACAGAGACCCAGTACTTC
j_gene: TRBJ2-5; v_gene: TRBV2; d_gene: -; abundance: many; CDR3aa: CASGFGEETQYF; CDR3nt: TGTGCCAGCGGCTTCGGGGAAGAGACCCAGTACTTC
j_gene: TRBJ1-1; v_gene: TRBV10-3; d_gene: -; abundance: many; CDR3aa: CAISEGRDTEAFF; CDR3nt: TGTGCCATCAGTGAAGGCCGGGACACTGAAGCTTTCTTT
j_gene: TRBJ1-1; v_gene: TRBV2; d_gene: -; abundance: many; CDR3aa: CASVGGKGSEAFF; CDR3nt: TGTGCCAGCGTGGGGGGGAAGGGTTCTGAAGCTTTCTTT
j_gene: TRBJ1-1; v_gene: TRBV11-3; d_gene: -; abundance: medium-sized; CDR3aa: CASSLRSTGNTEAFF; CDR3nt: TGTGCCAGCAGCTTACGCTCCACAGGGAACACTGAAGCTTTCTTT
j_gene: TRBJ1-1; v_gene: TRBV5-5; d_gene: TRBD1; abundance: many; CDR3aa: CASSWGQSLNTEAFF; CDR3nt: TGTGCCAGCAGCTGGGGACAGAGCTTGAACACTGAAGCTTTCTTT
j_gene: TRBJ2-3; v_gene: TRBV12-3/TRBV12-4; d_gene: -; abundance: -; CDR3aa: CASSSNIDRTDTQYF; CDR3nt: TGTGCCAGCAGTTCCAATATCGACAGAACAGATACGCAGTATTTT
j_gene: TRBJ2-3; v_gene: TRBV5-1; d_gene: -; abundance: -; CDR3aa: CASSEGGTDTQYF; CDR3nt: TGCGCCAGCAGCGAGGGCGGCACAGATACGCAGTATTTT
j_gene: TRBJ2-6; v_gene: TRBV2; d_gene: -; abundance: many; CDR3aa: CASSRDSYSGANVLTF; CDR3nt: TGTGCCAGCAGTCGTGACAGTTACTCTGGGGCCAACGTCCTGACTTTC
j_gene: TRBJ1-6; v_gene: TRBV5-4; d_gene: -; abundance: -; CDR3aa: CASSLVWGFENSPLHF; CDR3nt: TGTGCCAGCAGCTTGGTCTGGGGGTTTGAGAATTCACCCCTCCACTTT
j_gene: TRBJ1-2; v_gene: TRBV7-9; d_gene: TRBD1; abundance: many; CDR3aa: CASSFAGQDWEGYTF; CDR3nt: TGTGCCAGCAGCTTTGCGGGACAGGATTGGGAGGGCTACACCTTC
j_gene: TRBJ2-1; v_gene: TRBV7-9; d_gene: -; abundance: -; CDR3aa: CASSLENEQFF; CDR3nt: TGTGCCAGCAGCTTAGAAAATGAGCAGTTCTTC
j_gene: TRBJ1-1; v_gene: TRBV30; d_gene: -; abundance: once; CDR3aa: CAWSRGGGTEAFF; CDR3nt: TGTGCCTGGAGTAGGGGGGGAGGCACTGAAGCTTTCTTT
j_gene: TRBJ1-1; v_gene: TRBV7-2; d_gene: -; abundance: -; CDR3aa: CASSLGTESNTEAFF; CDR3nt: TGTGCCAGCAGCCTAGGGACGGAGTCGAACACTGAAGCTTTCTTT
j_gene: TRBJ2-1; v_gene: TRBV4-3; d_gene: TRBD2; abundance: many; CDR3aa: CASSQDRLAGLDEQFF; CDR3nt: TGCGCCAGCAGCCAAGATCGTCTAGCGGGGTTGGATGAGCAGTTCTTC
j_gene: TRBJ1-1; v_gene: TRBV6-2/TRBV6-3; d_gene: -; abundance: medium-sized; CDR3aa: CASSYFGQNTEAFF; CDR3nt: TGTGCCAGCAGTTACTTTGGGCAGAACACTGAAGCTTTCTTT
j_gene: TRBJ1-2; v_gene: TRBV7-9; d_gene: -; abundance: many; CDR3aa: CASSLYRMRGYGYTF; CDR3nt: TGTGCCAGCAGCTTATACAGAATGAGGGGGTATGGCTACACCTTC
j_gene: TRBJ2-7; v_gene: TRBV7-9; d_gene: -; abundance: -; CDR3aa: CASSSSGSYLIAF; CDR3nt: TGTGCCAGCAGCTCATCCGGTAGCTACTTGATAGCCTTC
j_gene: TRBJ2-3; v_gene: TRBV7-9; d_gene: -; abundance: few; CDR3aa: CASSRSGVTYTDTQYF; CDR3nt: TGTGCCAGCAGTAGGTCGGGGGTTACCTACACAGATACGCAGTATTTT
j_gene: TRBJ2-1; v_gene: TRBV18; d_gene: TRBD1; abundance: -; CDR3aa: CASSPAGQGGYNEQFF; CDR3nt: TGTGCCAGCTCACCAGCTGGACAGGGGGGCTACAATGAGCAGTTCTTC
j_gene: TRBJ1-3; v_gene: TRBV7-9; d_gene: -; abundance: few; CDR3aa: CASSLGDTIYF; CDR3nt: TGTGCCAGCAGCTTGGGAGACACCATATATTTT
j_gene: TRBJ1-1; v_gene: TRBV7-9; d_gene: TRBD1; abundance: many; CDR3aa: CASSSGQGAMNTEAFF; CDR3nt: TGTGCCAGCAGCTCAGGACAGGGGGCAATGAACACTGAAGCTTTCTTT
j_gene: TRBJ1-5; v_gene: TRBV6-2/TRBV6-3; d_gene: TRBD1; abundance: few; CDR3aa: CASSRRQGARQPQHF; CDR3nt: TGTGCCAGCAGCCGCCGACAGGGGGCACGGCAGCCCCAGCATTTT
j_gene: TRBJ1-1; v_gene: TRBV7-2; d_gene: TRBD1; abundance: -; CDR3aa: CASSSLWTGPNTEAFF; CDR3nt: TGTGCCAGCAGCTCCCTTTGGACAGGGCCTAACACTGAAGCTTTCTTT
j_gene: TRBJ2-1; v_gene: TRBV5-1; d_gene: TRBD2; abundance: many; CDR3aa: CASSLGLAGAYYNEQFF; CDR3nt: TGCGCCAGCAGCTTGGGGCTAGCGGGGGCCTACTACAATGAGCAGTTCTTC
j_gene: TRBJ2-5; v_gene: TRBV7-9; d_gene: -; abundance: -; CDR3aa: CASSPQGKETQYF; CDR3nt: TGTGCCAGCAGCCCACAGGGTAAGGAGACCCAGTACTTC
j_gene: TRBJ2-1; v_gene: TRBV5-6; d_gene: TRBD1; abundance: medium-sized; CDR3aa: CASSSGQYNEQFF; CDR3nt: TGTGCCAGCAGCTCGGGACAGTACAATGAGCAGTTCTTC
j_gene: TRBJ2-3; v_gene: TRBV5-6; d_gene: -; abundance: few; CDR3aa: CASSTGPLVDTQYF; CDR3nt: TGTGCCAGCAGCACAGGCCCTCTCGTTGATACGCAGTATTTT
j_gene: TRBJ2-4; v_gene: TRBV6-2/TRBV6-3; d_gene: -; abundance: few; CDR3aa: CASRDQIRGVIQYF; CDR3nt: TGTGCCAGCAGAGATCAGATCAGGGGGGTCATTCAGTACTTC
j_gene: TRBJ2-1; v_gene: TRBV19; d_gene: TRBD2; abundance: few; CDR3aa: CASSRGLAGGPSNEQFF; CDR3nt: TGTGCCAGTAGTAGAGGACTAGCGGGAGGGCCCAGCAATGAGCAGTTCTTC
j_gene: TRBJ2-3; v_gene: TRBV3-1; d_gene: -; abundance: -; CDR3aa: CASSHGRTSTDTQYF; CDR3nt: TGTGCCAGCAGCCATGGCCGGACTAGCACAGATACGCAGTATTTT
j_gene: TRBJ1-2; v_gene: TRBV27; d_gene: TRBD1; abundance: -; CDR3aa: CASKGQNYGYTF; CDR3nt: TGTGCCAGCAAGGGACAGAATTATGGCTACACCTTC
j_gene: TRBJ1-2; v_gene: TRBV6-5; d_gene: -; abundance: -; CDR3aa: CASRTGTGGGYTF; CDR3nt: TGTGCCAGCAGAACCGGGACCGGAGGAGGCTACACCTTC
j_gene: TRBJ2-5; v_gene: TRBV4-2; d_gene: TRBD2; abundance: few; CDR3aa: CASSQLAAFETQYF; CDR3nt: TGTGCCAGCAGCCAGCTAGCGGCGTTTGAGACCCAGTACTTC
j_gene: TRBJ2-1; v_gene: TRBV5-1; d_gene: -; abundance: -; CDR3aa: CASRGAGYNEQFF; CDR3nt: TGCGCCAGCAGAGGGGCGGGTTACAATGAGCAGTTCTTC
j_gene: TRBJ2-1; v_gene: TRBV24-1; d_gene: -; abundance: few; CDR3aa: CATGSTSSYNEQFF; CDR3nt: TGTGCCACCGGTTCTACGAGCTCCTACAATGAGCAGTTCTTC
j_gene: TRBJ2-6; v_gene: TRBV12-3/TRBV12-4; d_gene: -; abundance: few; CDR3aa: CASSPSSGANVLTF; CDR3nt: TGTGCCAGCAGCCCCTCCTCTGGGGCCAACGTCCTGACTTTC
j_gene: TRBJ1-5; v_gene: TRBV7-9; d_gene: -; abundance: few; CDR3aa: CASSHGAGAEPQHF; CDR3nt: TGTGCCAGCAGCCATGGCGCAGGGGCTGAGCCCCAGCATTTT
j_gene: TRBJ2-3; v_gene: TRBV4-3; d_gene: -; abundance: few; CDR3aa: CASSQEILASDTQYF; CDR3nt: TGCGCCAGCAGCCAAGAAATCCTAGCGTCAGATACGCAGTATTTT
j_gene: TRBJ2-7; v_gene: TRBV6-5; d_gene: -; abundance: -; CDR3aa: CASSKGRRVYEQYF; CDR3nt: TGTGCCAGCAGCAAGGGGCGCAGGGTCTACGAGCAGTACTTC
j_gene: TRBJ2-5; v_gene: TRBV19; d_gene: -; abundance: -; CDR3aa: CASSTPGGARRETQYF; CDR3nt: TGTGCCAGTAGTACTCCCGGAGGGGCACGGAGAGAGACCCAGTACTTC